Listed below are T cell receptor beta chains from one sample, sequenced in a study of blood T cell repertoires in COVID-19. Clones were read by immunoSEQ multiplex PCR, and TCRdb kept only the in-frame ones, dropping some. The sample records roughly 230,000 clones, about 90% being singletons. The sequenced material came from peripheral blood. These receptors all stem from a man aged 30 to 45 with COVID-19, enrolled during active disease. Each CDR3 is given with its conserved first and last residue. Fields, in order: V gene, J gene, CDR3 protein.

>TRBV28|TRBJ2-7
CASSLTDTTYEQYF
>TRBV10-1|TRBJ2-3
CASRVTYRTSGGVVTDTQYF
>TRBV3-1/TRBV3-2|TRBJ1-2
CASSQDSPGQGPYGYTF
>TRBV10-2|TRBJ1-4
CASSVLGGGAEKLFF
>TRBV29-1|TRBJ1-2
CSVVQNYGYTF
>TRBV14|TRBJ2-1
CASSQVQGVRNEQFF
>TRBV5-1|TRBJ1-2
CASSLDGDGIGYTF
>TRBV7-9|TRBJ1-4
CASSLESEKLFF
>TRBV4-1|TRBJ2-4
CASSRILGVDIQYF
>TRBV3-1/TRBV3-2|TRBJ2-7
CASSLLDRGIKEQYF
>TRBV6-5|TRBJ2-5
CASSYGGLETQYF
>TRBV6-6|TRBJ1-4
CASSRLTGGTNEKLFF
>TRBV7-3|TRBJ1-2
CASTPRNLHGNGYTF
>TRBV5-6|TRBJ1-2
CASSLDGRQLYGYTF
>TRBV6-5|TRBJ1-2
CASSVASNYGYTF
>TRBV27|TRBJ1-4
CASRTDRGVPNEKLFF
>TRBV19|TRBJ1-1
CASSRTANTEAFF
>TRBV6-2/TRBV6-3|TRBJ2-3
CASSLQLSDTDTQYF
>TRBV2|TRBJ2-5
CASSEASQQETQYF
>TRBV3-1/TRBV3-2|TRBJ2-5
CASSQQTNQETQYF
>TRBV4-2|TRBJ1-5
CASSRSALSNQPQHF
>TRBV4-1|TRBJ2-3
CASSQTRVEGDTQYF
>TRBV5-5|TRBJ2-7
CASSPRGQGSYEQYF
>TRBV3-1/TRBV3-2|TRBJ1-1
CASSPGDSEAFF
>TRBV6-5|TRBJ2-5
CASKDRGLAQYF
>TRBV5-1|TRBJ2-2
CASSPIQDGELFF
>TRBV5-4|TRBJ1-3
CASSWDSGNTIYF
>TRBV3-1/TRBV3-2|TRBJ1-5
CASSQDSRTRQPQHF
>TRBV10-2|TRBJ2-1
CASRGLEKTYNEQFF
>TRBV19|TRBJ2-5
CASSSRGTELIQETQYF
>TRBV6-5|TRBJ2-2
CASSYQTGTNTGELFF
>TRBV4-2|TRBJ2-5
CASSSGGVPETQYF
>TRBV27|TRBJ2-1
CASSPTGGAGRNEQFF
>TRBV28|TRBJ1-1
CASSRNRVRVTEAFF
>TRBV5-1|TRBJ2-7
CASSYRDEQYF
>TRBV5-1|TRBJ1-4
CASSSSGTGGEKLFF
>TRBV9|TRBJ2-5
CASSVGGTGGETQYF
>TRBV3-1/TRBV3-2|TRBJ2-1
CASSQGLAGRYNEQFF
>TRBV7-6|TRBJ2-7
CASSLEAGDYEQYF
>TRBV3-1/TRBV3-2|TRBJ2-7
CASSAGTVLHEQYF
>TRBV7-9|TRBJ1-4
CASSQRLDTQGTNEKLFF
>TRBV15|TRBJ2-7
CATSRVGAGDRAREQYF
>TRBV2|TRBJ2-1
CASHPAASYNEQFF
>TRBV4-2|TRBJ2-1
CASSQDSSGGPNEQFF
>TRBV5-1|TRBJ2-5
CASSLLSRAETQYF
>TRBV29-1|TRBJ1-1
CSVERGSLTEAFF
>TRBV11-2|TRBJ1-3
CASSQQGGNTIYF
>TRBV5-1|TRBJ2-2
CASSLDRVFTGELFF
>TRBV3-1/TRBV3-2|TRBJ2-1
CASQSRDRGDEQFF
>TRBV27|TRBJ2-7
CASSRDRVNEQYF
>TRBV27|TRBJ2-1
CASSSRTIFNEQFF
>TRBV5-4|TRBJ2-7
CASSFPNKGESEQYF
>TRBV6-5|TRBJ2-5
CASSPRGETQYF
>TRBV12-5|TRBJ2-3
CASGLTLSTDTQYF